These T cell receptor beta chains were read from a single sample in a study of T cells in Graves' hyperthyroidism and ophthalmopathy. One entry per CDR3 protein, called by TCRdb with MiXCR from the multiplex PCR reads. The profile covers almost 600,000 distinct CDR3 sequences, with approximately 15% appearing a single time and under 7% taken by the ten largest. The sequenced sample was blood. These receptor sequences come from a young woman with Graves' hyperthyroidism that later progressed to Graves' ophthalmopathy. Both conserved end residues are part of each CDR3. D genes are given only for firm matches. Size tells how often a clone was seen (once, few, many) or the class of an expanded clone, and some rows leave it out.

D gene,J gene,V gene,clone size,CDR3 DNA,CDR3 protein
NA,TRBJ2-5,TRBV7-2,NA,TGTGCCAGCAGCTCGACTCCCTCCCCGGAGACCCAGTACTTC,CASSSTPSPETQYF
NA,TRBJ2-1,TRBV5-5,few,TGTGCCAGCAGCTTGTCTTACGAGGGCCCTAATTATGAGCAGTTCTTC,CASSLSYEGPNYEQFF
TRBD2,TRBJ2-3,TRBV2,many,TGTGCCAGCAGCCGGGGACTAGCTGGCACAGATACGCAGTATTTT,CASSRGLAGTDTQYF
TRBD2,TRBJ2-7,TRBV14,NA,TGTGCCAGCAGCCAAGATTGGTGGACTAGCGGTCGCGGGGGTTACGAGCAGTACTTC,CASSQDWWTSGRGGYEQYF
TRBD1,TRBJ2-1,TRBV27,few,TGTGCCAGCTGCACCGGGACAGGGGGGTACAATGAGCAGTTCTTC,CASCTGTGGYNEQFF
NA,TRBJ2-5,TRBV7-2,many,TGTGCCAGCAGCTTAGTTGAAGAGACCCAGTACTTC,CASSLVEETQYF
NA,TRBJ2-7,TRBV18,few,TGTGCCAGCTCACCAGGACCGGGAAGGTACGAGCAGTACTTC,CASSPGPGRYEQYF
TRBD2,TRBJ2-1,TRBV20-1,many,TGCAGTGCCCATAGTAGCGGGAAGCTCCGCAATGAGCAGTTCTTC,CSAHSSGKLRNEQFF
NA,TRBJ1-1,TRBV7-9,NA,TGTGCCAGCAGCTGGGGAAGTGGGTCCTTCGTTGGCACTGAAGCTTTCTTT,CASSWGSGSFVGTEAFF
NA,TRBJ1-2,TRBV7-2,many,TGTGCCAGCAGCTTAATCGGGCATGGCTACACCTTC,CASSLIGHGYTF
NA,TRBJ2-7,TRBV6-1,NA,TGTGCCAGCAGTGCCAGGCCCTCCTACGAGCAGTACTTC,CASSARPSYEQYF
TRBD1,TRBJ1-6,TRBV4-1,many,TGCGCCAGCAGGGCGACGGACAGGTACGAAGCACCCCTCCACTTT,CASRATDRYEAPLHF
NA,TRBJ1-2,TRBV20-1,many,TGCAGTGCTATAGGGTTTGGCTATGGCTACACCTTC,CSAIGFGYGYTF
NA,TRBJ1-4,TRBV4-1,few,TGCGCCAGCAGCCAAGTCGGACCTTCAAAGGGGCCAGCACGAAGGGAAAAACTGTTTTTT,CASSQVGPSKGPARREKLFF
NA,TRBJ2-1,TRBV14,many,TGTGCCAGCAGCCGCCTACGGAACAACTACAATGAGCAGTTCTTC,CASSRLRNNYNEQFF
NA,TRBJ1-5,TRBV20-1,many,TGCAGTGCTAGGACGGGGACAACATCCAATCAGCCCCAGCATTTT,CSARTGTTSNQPQHF
NA,TRBJ1-5,TRBV2,many,TGTGCCAGCAGTGAAGAAAACCCATTAGATCAGCCCCAGCATTTT,CASSEENPLDQPQHF
NA,TRBJ2-7,TRBV12-3/TRBV12-4,many,TGTGCCAGCAGTTTACGGACATTATCTTACGAGCAGTACTTC,CASSLRTLSYEQYF
NA,TRBJ1-2,TRBV10-3,NA,TGTGCCATCAGTGAGAACTTCTCCTATGGCTACACCTTC,CAISENFSYGYTF
TRBD1,TRBJ2-7,TRBV29-1,NA,TGCAGCGTTCACAGGGGACCAAACTACGAGCAGTACTTC,CSVHRGPNYEQYF
NA,TRBJ2-5,TRBV20-1,many,TGCAGCCGGGTGGACAGTAACCAAGAGACCCAGTACTTC,CSRVDSNQETQYF
TRBD2,TRBJ2-5,TRBV12-5,many,TGTGCTAGTGGTTTGGTATTTAGCGGGAAGGGGGGAGAGACCCAGTACTTC,CASGLVFSGKGGETQYF
TRBD1,TRBJ1-2,TRBV29-1,NA,TGCAGCGTTGGGACAGGGGGTTTTAACTATGGCTACACCTTC,CSVGTGGFNYGYTF
TRBD1,TRBJ1-1,TRBV11-2,many,TGTGCCAGCAGCTTAGGGAGGGACAGGGGGATGAACACTGAAGCTTTCTTT,CASSLGRDRGMNTEAFF
TRBD1,TRBJ1-6,TRBV28,many,TGTGCCAGCAGAGCGGACAGGGCCTACAATTCACCCCTCCACTTT,CASRADRAYNSPLHF
TRBD1,TRBJ2-5,TRBV19,few,TGTGCCAGTAGTATAAGGACAGGGGGCGTTTCAGAGACCCAGTACTTC,CASSIRTGGVSETQYF
TRBD2,TRBJ2-7,TRBV12-5,many,TGTGCTAGTGGGGCTAGCGGGGGCCCGTCCTCCTACGAGCAGTACTTC,CASGASGGPSSYEQYF
NA,TRBJ2-5,TRBV5-1,many,TGCGCCAGCAGCTTGGAGCAGGGGTGGGAGACCCAGTACTTC,CASSLEQGWETQYF
NA,TRBJ1-4,TRBV30,many,TGTGCCTGGAGTGGTCAAGAGAATAATGAAAAACTGTTTTTT,CAWSGQENNEKLFF
NA,TRBJ2-3,TRBV27,NA,TGTGCCAGCAGTTCCCCTAGCTTGGGCACAGATACGCAGTATTTT,CASSSPSLGTDTQYF
TRBD2,TRBJ2-7,TRBV6-1,few,TGTGCCAGCAGTGAATATAGCGGGATGAGCTCCTACGAGCAGTACTTC,CASSEYSGMSSYEQYF
NA,TRBJ1-2,TRBV7-2,NA,TGTGCCAGTAGTATCCAGGGAAACTATGGCGACACCTTC,CASSIQGNYGDTF
NA,TRBJ1-2,TRBV11-2,many,TGTGCCAGCAGCCTACAGTATGGCTACACCTTC,CASSLQYGYTF
NA,TRBJ2-2,TRBV15,NA,NA,CATSNIAGETQYFGPDTGELFF
NA,TRBJ2-3,TRBV11-2,many,TGTGCCAGCAGCTTCGCCCTAATAGATACGCAGTATTTT,CASSFALIDTQYF
TRBD2,TRBJ2-1,TRBV7-9,many,TGTGCCAGCAGTCCGCTGGAGGGGAGGGCCCACAATGAGCAGTTCTTC,CASSPLEGRAHNEQFF
NA,TRBJ2-7,TRBV2,many,TGTGCCAGCAGGGAATACGCGATGGGGGGGCACGAGCAGTACTTC,CASREYAMGGHEQYF
TRBD1,TRBJ2-1,TRBV18,NA,TGTGCCAGCTCGCCCGGGACAGGGGGTCTAGGGGAGCAGTTCTTC,CASSPGTGGLGEQFF
TRBD1,TRBJ1-1,TRBV13,many,TGTGCCAGCAGCTTAAACAGGGGGAAATCTGAAGCTTTCTTT,CASSLNRGKSEAFF
TRBD2,TRBJ2-3,TRBV3-1,many,TGTGCCAGCAGCCGCCCCGGGACTAGAGGGGATACGCAGTATTTT,CASSRPGTRGDTQYF
NA,TRBJ2-2,TRBV6-2/TRBV6-3,many,TGTGCCAGCAGTCCTAGGACCCTCCCCCACGCCACCGGGGAGCTGTTTTTT,CASSPRTLPHATGELFF
NA,TRBJ1-2,TRBV5-1,many,TGCGCCAGCAGCTTCGACGTGCCGGGGGATGGCTACACCTTC,CASSFDVPGDGYTF
NA,TRBJ2-3,TRBV5-1,NA,TGCGCCAGCAGCTTCAAACAGGCTGGGACAGATACGCAGTATTTT,CASSFKQAGTDTQYF
NA,TRBJ2-5,TRBV3-1,many,TGTGCCAGCAGCCAAAGGGGAGCGGGCAAGTCGGGAGAGACCCAGTACTTC,CASSQRGAGKSGETQYF
NA,TRBJ1-1,TRBV7-2,few,TGTGCCAGCAGCTCTAAGCGGGGGGGAAGCACTGAAGCTTTCTTT,CASSSKRGGSTEAFF
NA,TRBJ1-1,TRBV7-2,many,TGTGCCAGCAGCCTATCGGGAGGGGGAGGATATGAAGCTTTCTTT,CASSLSGGGGYEAFF
TRBD2,TRBJ2-1,TRBV30,NA,TGTGCCTGGTCTAGCGGGAGGCTAGGCAATGAGCAGTTCTTC,CAWSSGRLGNEQFF
NA,TRBJ1-3,TRBV29-1,NA,TGCAGCGTTGACGGCAGCCTCTCTGGAAACACCATATATTTT,CSVDGSLSGNTIYF
NA,TRBJ2-3,TRBV5-1,few,TGCGCCAGCAGCTTAGGGGGGACCTCTAGCACAGATACGCAGTATTTT,CASSLGGTSSTDTQYF
TRBD2,TRBJ2-7,TRBV4-1,NA,TGCGCCAGCAGCCATTTGACTAGCGGATCCTACGAGCAGTACTTC,CASSHLTSGSYEQYF
TRBD1,TRBJ1-2,TRBV27,NA,TGTGCCAGCAGATTAATGGGACAGGGGAACTATGGCTACACCTTC,CASRLMGQGNYGYTF
TRBD1,TRBJ2-7,TRBV6-1,many,TGTGCCACCACTCTTGGACAGGCCGCCTCCTACGAGCAGTACTTC,CATTLGQAASYEQYF
TRBD1,TRBJ2-1,TRBV4-1,many,TGCGCCAGCAGCCCCCGGGGAAGGACAGGGGGTTTCGAGCAGTTCTTC,CASSPRGRTGGFEQFF
NA,TRBJ1-5,TRBV28,NA,TGTGCCAGCAGTTTGGAAGACTTTAGCAATCAGCCCCAGCATTTT,CASSLEDFSNQPQHF
TRBD2,TRBJ2-5,TRBV7-2,few,TGTGCCAGCAGCTACCGTAGCGGGAGGGCGGAGACCCAGTACTTC,CASSYRSGRAETQYF
TRBD2,TRBJ2-5,TRBV18,many,TGTGCCAGCTCACCGCCTAGCGGGATGGGAGAGACCCAGTACTTC,CASSPPSGMGETQYF
NA,TRBJ2-1,TRBV19,NA,TGTGCCAGTAGTTCTATGACAGGCAGAACGCCGGATGAGCAGTTCTTC,CASSSMTGRTPDEQFF